Below are 9 T cell receptor beta chains sequenced from a single sample in a study of OX40 agonist ivuxolimab in advanced cancers. The protocol was immunoSEQ multiplex PCR, while the TCRdb copy is restricted to in-frame clones and leaves out a portion. Of about 12,000 clones in the sample, 70% to 90% were seen once. Here the sequenced sample was CD4+ or CD8+ T cells sorted from blood, taken in a trial of the OX40 agonist ivuxolimab. Receptors originate from an adult with an advanced solid tumor such as melanoma, head and neck, liver or kidney cancer.

This chain connects TRBV7-9 to TRBJ1-1; D perhaps matches TRBD1 (5 bases). Looked up from germline, CDR1 is SEHNR and CDR2 is FQNEAQ (reference sequence). The CDR3 length is 15 residues. Trimming took off 2 bases at V and 7 bases at J, with 17 bases between the two ends. The DNA for the CDR3 is TGTGCCAGCAGCTTAAACCCGGGAGGGGTCAGTGAAGCTTTCTTT. Encoded protein: CASSLNPGGVSEAFF.

The chain links TRBV18 to TRBJ2-7; a possible D gene is TRBD1 (5 bases). Trimming cost V 3 bases and J 2 bases, with 17 bases left between them. Germline V gene sequence: CDR1 KGHSH, CDR2 LQKENI. The CDR3 extends over 16 amino acids. This CDR3 reads CASSPPTASATYEQYF. CDR3 bases: TGTGCCAGCTCACCCCCGACAGCCTCGGCAACCTACGAGCAGTACTTC.

This clone was recorded only once. The V and J genes are TRBV7-6 and TRBJ2-1; possibly TRBD1 for D (6 bases). The germline V and J ends were trimmed by 5 bases and 5 bases, with 16 bases remaining between them. The V gene's germline CDR1 is SGHVS and CDR2 FNYEAQ. The CDR3 runs to 15 residues. CDR3 sequence reads: CASSRAGQGNNEQFF. CDR3 in DNA: TGTGCCAGCAGCCGCGCTGGGCAGGGGAACAATGAGCAGTTCTTC.

The V and J genes are TRBV30 and TRBJ2-7; 10 nucleotides agree with TRBD1. This CDR3 is 13 amino acids long. The V and J ends lost 1 base and 3 bases, in that order; junction bases with no gene match: 0. Germline-derived CDR1 and CDR2 are GTSNPN and SVGIG (reference sequence). CDR3 nucleotide sequence: TGTGCCTGGAGTGGGGACAGGGGCTACGAGCAGTACTTC. Its protein product is CAWSGDRGYEQYF.

This chain joins TRBV14 and TRBJ2-1, with a weak D call TRBD2 (5 bases). The CDR3 runs 16 residues. CDR1 is SGHDN and CDR2 is FVKESK in the germline V gene. Trimming left V 1 base short and J 2 bases short, with 12 bases between. The CDR3 region is CASSQGSASPYNEQFF. In DNA form, the CDR3 reads TGTGCCAGCAGCCAAGGGAGCGCTAGCCCCTACAATGAGCAGTTCTTC.

By frequency in the sample, this clone is medium-sized (0.01 to 0.1%). The rearrangement uses TRBV9 and TRBJ1-2, with TRBD1 identical over 9 bases. The germline gives CDR1 SGDLS, CDR2 YYNGEE. V was clipped by 0 bases and J by 2 bases; unmatched bases: 14. This CDR3 is built from 19 residues. CDR3 sequence reads: CASSVAGTGMDIPNYGYTF. CDR3 sequence (DNA): TGTGCCAGCAGCGTAGCGGGGACAGGGATGGATATACCGAACTATGGCTACACCTTC.

This chain joins TRBV27 and TRBJ1-6, with D possibly TRBD1 on 6 matching bases. This CDR3 has 13 amino acids. Germline V gives CDR1 MNHEY, CDR2 SMNVEV (reference sequence). V gave up 3 bases and J gave up 8 bases, with 8 bases separating them. The CDR3 is CASSFYRDSPLHF. CDR3 DNA: TGTGCCAGCAGTTTCTACAGGGATTCACCCCTCCACTTT.

CDR3 protein: CASSENQPASFF. The CDR3 nucleotides are TGTGCCAGCAGTGAAAACCAGCCGGCTTCGTTCTTC. This sequence joins TRBV2 and TRBJ2-1; D is uncertain. The CDR3 runs 12 residues. The germline V and J ends were trimmed by 2 bases and 15 bases, with 14 bases remaining between them. The germline gives CDR1 SNHLY, CDR2 FYNNEI.

The chain employs TRBV9 and TRBJ2-7; D possibly corresponds to TRBD2 (6 bases). V lost 4 bases to trimming and J lost 3 bases, with 23 bases between them. In germline, CDR1 is SGDLS, CDR2 YYNGEE. The CDR3 totals 17 residues. CDR3 nucleotides: TGTGCCAGCAGCCCGGCAGGAGCTAGCGCTGTAATCTACGAGCAGTACTTC. This encodes CASSPAGASAVIYEQYF. Based on the CDR3 plus reference TRBV9 and TRBJ2-7, the full variable domain is DSGVTQTPKHLITATGQRVTLRCSPRSGDLSVYWYQQSLDQGLQFLIQYYNGEERAKGNILERFSAQQFPDLHSELNLSSLELGDSALYFCASSPAGASAVIYEQYFGPGTRLTVT.